Below, 10 T cell receptor beta chains from the same sample are listed, as sequenced in a study of OX40 agonist ivuxolimab in advanced cancers. The repertoire was sequenced with immunoSEQ multiplex PCR; TCRdb's copy has only in-frame clones and lacks some. The profile covers about 74,000 clones, with 85% to 90% appearing a single time and over 0.75% taken by the ten largest. The specimen was CD4+ or CD8+ T cells sorted from blood, collected in a trial of the OX40 agonist ivuxolimab. Receptors were obtained from an adult with an advanced solid tumor such as melanoma, head and neck, liver or kidney cancer.

V gene TRBV30 combines with J gene TRBJ1-1; the D gene is possibly TRBD1 (5 bases). The germline gives CDR1 GTSNPN, CDR2 SVGIG (reference sequence). The CDR3 sequence is 9 residues long. The CDR3 sequence is CAVDIEAFF. CDR3 DNA sequence: TGTGCTGTGGACATTGAAGCTTTCTTT.

The chain employs TRBV19 and TRBJ1-4; TRBD1 agrees at 9 bases. This CDR3 comprises 14 residues. V shed 6 bases, J shed 8 bases, and the junction held 7 bases outside the gene matches. Germline V gene lookup returns CDR1 LNHDA and CDR2 SQIVND (reference sequence). The CDR3 nucleotides read TGTGCCAGTAGCGTACAGGGGGCGCAAGAAAAACTGTTTTTT. Protein product: CASSVQGAQEKLFF.

The chain couples TRBV5-1 to TRBJ1-1, with D unclear. CDR1 and CDR2 (germline): SGHRS, YFSETQ. This CDR3 has 14 residues. Trimming shortened V by 2 bases and J by 1 base, and 9 bases separated the two germline ends. CDR3 residues: CASSLGTSNTEAFF. In DNA form, the CDR3 reads TGCGCCAGCAGCTTAGGCACCTCGAACACTGAAGCTTTCTTT.

The rearrangement joins TRBV28 to TRBJ2-2; D gene ambiguous. This CDR3 region has 15 residues. CDR1 is MDHEN and CDR2 is SYDVKM in the germline V gene. The V end was cut by 6 bases, the J end by 4 bases, with 15 bases between. Here the CDR3 DNA reads TGTGCCAGCAGCCGGATTGGAGCACCCACCGGGGAGCTGTTTTTT. Protein: CASSRIGAPTGELFF.

This chain joins TRBV11-2 and TRBJ1-2, with D unclear. V gave up 4 bases and J gave up 5 bases, with 17 bases separating them. The CDR3 consists of 15 residues. CDR1 is SGHAT, CDR2 FQNNGV, per germline. CDR3 loop: CASSSRGKGQYGYTF. The DNA of the CDR3 is TGTGCCAGCAGCTCCCGTGGGAAAGGCCAGTATGGCTACACCTTC. Variable domain in full (rest from reference TRBV11-2 and TRBJ1-2): EAGVAQSPRYKIIEKRQSVAFWCNPISGHATLYWYQQILGQGPKLLIQFQNNGVVDDSQLPKDRFSAERLKGVDSTLKIQPAKLEDSAVYLCASSSRGKGQYGYTFGSGTRLTVV.

This chain joins TRBV27 and TRBJ2-3, with 10 nucleotides matching TRBD2. The V and J ends lost 4 bases and 8 bases, in that order; junction bases with no gene match: 0. The CDR3 is 12 residues long. The V gene's germline CDR1 is MNHEY and CDR2 SMNVEV (reference sequence). CDR3: CASSWTSGTQYF. The CDR3 DNA reads as TGTGCCAGCAGTTGGACTAGCGGTACGCAGTATTTT.

The chain couples TRBV7-2 to TRBJ2-1; TRBD2 might be the D (6 bases). The germline gives CDR1 SGHTA, CDR2 FQGNSA. Trimming left V 5 bases short and J 5 bases short, with 19 bases between. This CDR3 comprises 16 residues. The DNA of the CDR3 is TGTGCCAGCAGCCCCATCGTTCCTAGCGCTAACAATGAGCAGTTCTTC. This sequence encodes CASSPIVPSANNEQFF.

Regarding this clone: The germline gene is not matched at one end of the junction; a read error may be the cause. The chain couples TRBV29-1 to TRBJ2-1; unclear D gene. Per the germline V gene, CDR1 is SQVTM and CDR2 is ANQGSEA. The CDR3 covers 10 residues. In nucleotides, the CDR3 is TGCAGCGTTGAAGGGCCGCCCCCGGTCTTC. Translation: CSVEGPPPVF.

The chain combines TRBV5-1 with TRBJ2-5, with D uncertain. There are 14 residues in the CDR3. Trimming took off 6 bases at V and 1 base at J, with 13 bases between the two ends. Germline loops: CDR1 SGHRS, CDR2 YFSETQ. The CDR3 DNA follows: TGCGCCAGCACCCCTGACAAAACCCAAGAGACCCAGTACTTC. Translated, it gives CASTPDKTQETQYF.

V and J are TRBV5-4 and TRBJ2-3; D remains unclear. This CDR3 comprises 16 residues. The germline gives CDR1 SGHNT, CDR2 YYREEE (reference sequence). The V and J ends lost 0 bases and 1 base respectively, with 12 bases between them. The DNA of the CDR3 is TGTGCCAGCAGCTTGGCCTTGGCCGTTGGCACAGATACGCAGTATTTT. As protein: CASSLALAVGTDTQYF.